The 20 T cell receptor beta chains in this list originate from one sample, sequenced in a study of cytomegalovirus exposure and HLA in healthy donors. This PCR relied on a set of 60 Vbeta primers and 13 Jbeta primers. Here immunoSEQ multiplex PCR was the method, and the copy in TCRdb shows in-frame clones only, minus some. This repertoire shows more than 130,000 clones, 60% to 85% found once; its top ten account for 2.8%. Specimen: PBMCs. Source of these receptors: a male donor in good health and CMV-seronegative.

The rearrangement uses TRBV5-6 and TRBJ2-5; TRBD1 aligns across 10 bases. The J call may be wrong; the DNA end is better matched by TRBJ2-7. The CDR3 loop spans 14 amino acids. Germline V gives CDR1 SGHDT, CDR2 YYEEEE. The CDR3 coding sequence is TGTGCCAGCAGCTGGGACAGGGGACCCTACGAGCAGTACTTC. The encoded protein is CASSWDRGPYEQYF.

The chain carries TRBV9 and TRBJ2-1; D may be TRBD1 (5 bases). Looked up from germline, CDR1 is SGDLS and CDR2 is YYNGEE. The CDR3 is made up of 14 amino acids. V was clipped by 3 bases and J by 5 bases, with 12 bases between them. CDR3 in amino acids: CASSEPQGNNEQFF. CDR3 bases: TGTGCCAGCAGCGAACCGCAGGGAAACAATGAGCAGTTCTTC.

The genes are TRBV9 and TRBJ2-3; possible D gene TRBD2, 6 bases. The CDR3 runs 11 residues. Germline-derived CDR1 and CDR2 are SGDLS and YYNGEE. Trimming left V 4 bases short and J 8 bases short, with 8 bases between. The CDR3 DNA is TGTGCCAGCAGCCTCGGGAGTACGCAGTATTTT. Its protein is CASSLGSTQYF.

The chain employs TRBV7-6 and TRBJ1-5, with 7 bases that match TRBD1. Trimming removed 5 bases from V and 5 bases from J; junction bases left unmatched: 9. Per germline, CDR1 SGHVS and CDR2 FNYEAQ. The CDR3 is 15 residues long. CDR3 protein: CASSLGGGAYQPQHF. In DNA, the CDR3 is TGTGCCAGCAGCCTCGGAGGGGGCGCTTATCAGCCCCAGCATTTT.

The chain uses TRBV18 and TRBJ1-5; tentative D call: TRBD1 (6 bases). The length of the CDR3 is 16 residues. V was cut by 2 bases and J by 3 bases, with 14 bases left in between. Germline V gene sequence: CDR1 KGHSH, CDR2 LQKENI. The CDR3 coding sequence is TGTGCCAGCTCACCATTCGCCCAGGGGAACAATCAGCCCCAGCATTTT. As protein: CASSPFAQGNNQPQHF.

The rearrangement joins TRBV29-1 to TRBJ2-2, with D tentatively TRBD1 (5 bases). The CDR3 has 14 residues. V lost 1 base and J 2 bases, leaving 8 bases between the germline ends. Germline V gene data show CDR1 as SQVTM and CDR2 as ANQGSEA. The CDR3 nucleotides are TGCAGCGTTGAAGTGACAGTCAACACCGGGGAGCTGTTTTTT. This encodes CSVEVTVNTGELFF.

In this sample, this clone turned up a few times. The rearrangement joins TRBV7-9 to TRBJ1-4, with D possibly matching TRBD1 (6 bases). Germline V gives CDR1 SEHNR, CDR2 FQNEAQ (reference sequence). CDR3 length: 14 residues. Trimming shortened V by 3 bases and J by 4 bases, and 9 bases separated the two germline ends. In DNA form, the CDR3 reads TGTGCCAGCAGCTTTACAGGGCTTAATGAAAAACTGTTTTTT. It codes for CASSFTGLNEKLFF.

This chain connects TRBV5-1 to TRBJ2-4; 8 bases fit TRBD2. V trimming: 0 bases; J trimming: 8 bases; junction bases outside the gene matches: 7. The CDR3 covers 15 residues. Germline lookup yields CDR1 SGHRS and CDR2 YFSETQ. The CDR3 loop is CASSLGPGGRDIQYF. The CDR3 DNA sequence: TGCGCCAGCAGCTTGGGTCCGGGAGGGCGGGACATTCAGTACTTC.

The rearrangement uses TRBV4-3 and TRBJ2-7; the match to TRBD2 covers 8 bases. Germline V lookup: CDR1 LGHNA, CDR2 YSLEER. V dropped 1 base and J dropped 0; count of bases not matched to a gene: 8. The CDR3 extends over 17 amino acids. The CDR3 loop is CASSQGYRLASSYEQYF. CDR3 coding DNA: TGCGCCAGCAGCCAAGGTTATCGACTAGCGTCCTCCTACGAGCAGTACTTC.

V usage is TRBV19 and J usage is TRBJ2-7; 8 bases line up with TRBD2. The length of the CDR3 is 15 residues. Germline trimming cut 5 bases from V and 0 bases from J; bases unmatched to any gene: 6. Germline CDR1 is LNHDA and CDR2 is SQIVND (reference sequence). As DNA, the CDR3 is TGTGCCAGTAGTCCTATAGCGGGGAACTCCTACGAGCAGTACTTC. Protein: CASSPIAGNSYEQYF. Using reference TRBV19 and TRBJ2-7 for the parts outside the CDR3, the full variable domain is DGGITQSPKYLFRKEGQNVTLSCEQNLNHDAMYWYRQDPGQGLRLIYYSQIVNDFQKGDIAEGYSVSREKKESFPLTVTSAQKNPTAFYLCASSPIAGNSYEQYFGPGTRLTVT.

This clone has just a few counts. This chain connects TRBV5-4 to TRBJ2-7, with 8 bases lining up with TRBD2. V was clipped by 3 bases and J by 3 bases; unmatched bases: 11. CDR3 size: 16 residues. Germline V gives CDR1 SGHNT, CDR2 YYREEE (reference sequence). The CDR3 DNA follows: TGTGCCAGCAGCTCGCACGGACGGGGGGGACTCTACGAGCAGTACTTC. Translation gives CASSSHGRGGLYEQYF.

This chain links TRBV7-9 with TRBJ1-2, with 8 bases identical to TRBD1. The CDR3 sequence is 16 residues long. In germline, CDR1 is SEHNR, CDR2 FQNEAQ (reference sequence). J lost 4 bases, V lost 2 bases, and 9 bases had no gene match. The CDR3 nucleotides are TGTGCCAGCAGCTTACTGGGCCAGGGGGCTGGCTATGGCTACACCTTC. Translated, it gives CASSLLGQGAGYGYTF.

The chain has TRBV2 and TRBJ1-2; D might be TRBD1 (6 bases). Germline values: CDR1 SNHLY, CDR2 FYNNEI. This CDR3 comprises 13 residues. Trimming stripped 7 bases from V and 8 bases from J, with 17 bases between. Written as DNA, the CDR3 is TGTGCCAGCAAGCAGGGGATTCCGTGGGGCTACACCTTC. This encodes CASKQGIPWGYTF. Using reference TRBV2 and TRBJ1-2 for the parts outside the CDR3, the full variable domain is EPEVTQTPSHQVTQMGQEVILRCVPISNHLYFYWYRQILGQKVEFLVSFYNNEISEKSEIFDDQFSVERPDGSNFTLKIRSTKLEDSAMYFCASKQGIPWGYTFGSGTRLTVV.

The gene calls are TRBV5-1 and TRBJ1-1; D possibly corresponds to TRBD1 (6 bases). This CDR3 contains 17 residues. Germline V CDR1 and CDR2: SGHRS, YFSETQ. Trimming shortened V by 2 bases and J by 4 bases, and 21 bases separated the two germline ends. CDR3 residues: CASSFAGAVTMGTEAFF. The CDR3 DNA reads TGCGCCAGCAGCTTCGCAGGGGCAGTTACAATGGGCACTGAAGCTTTCTTT.

The V gene is TRBV4-3, the J gene TRBJ1-2, with D perhaps matching TRBD1 (5 bases). V gave up 3 bases and J gave up 7 bases, with 18 bases separating them. CDR3 length: 15 residues. Germline CDR1 LGHNA, CDR2 YSLEER. Here the CDR3 DNA reads TGCGCCAGCAGCCACCAACAGGCCTCAATTGCTGGCTACACCTTC. Its translation: CASSHQQASIAGYTF.

The chain uses TRBV28 and TRBJ1-4; TRBD1 aligns across 9 bases. The germline gives CDR1 MDHEN, CDR2 SYDVKM. The V gene end was trimmed by 6 bases and the J gene end by 6 bases; junction bases not matched to a gene: 5. This CDR3 has 14 residues. The CDR3 DNA is TGTGCCAGCAGGGACCGGACAGGGGATGAAAAACTGTTTTTT. It is translated as CASRDRTGDEKLFF.

This clone was detected only once. V is TRBV7-9 and J is TRBJ1-5; a weak D match, TRBD1 (6 bases). Germline assignment: CDR1 SEHNR and CDR2 FQNEAQ (reference sequence). Trimming left V 5 bases short and J 2 bases short, with 16 bases between. This CDR3 has 16 amino acids. Here the CDR3 DNA reads TGTGCCAGCAGCACAGGGACCAGGGGACGCAATCAGCCCCAGCATTTT. Protein sequence: CASSTGTRGRNQPQHF.

The J gene is TRBJ2-2, the V gene TRBV6-4; D might be TRBD2 (6 bases). Trimming stripped 6 bases from V and 6 bases from J, with 23 bases between. CDR3 length: 17 amino acids. CDR1 is MRHNA and CDR2 is SNTAGT in the germline V gene. CDR3 loop: CASSPMGGPKVAGELFF. CDR3 DNA sequence: TGTGCCAGCAGCCCCATGGGGGGACCCAAGGTCGCCGGGGAGCTGTTTTTT.

CDR3 bases: TGTGCCAGCACGACTAGCGGGAGTTACAATGAGCAGTTCTTC. This sequence encodes CASTTSGSYNEQFF. V usage is TRBV6-5 and J usage is TRBJ2-1; TRBD2 aligns across 12 bases. CDR1 is MNHEY, CDR2 SVGAGI, per germline. CDR3 length: 14 amino acids. The V gene end was trimmed by 7 bases and the J gene end by 4 bases; junction bases not matched to a gene: 2.

The chain recombines TRBV30 with TRBJ2-7; 10 bases map to TRBD2. The length of the CDR3 is 17 residues. The ends lost 3 bases at V and 0 bases at J; junction bases unmatched: 11. CDR1 is GTSNPN and CDR2 is SVGIG in the germline V gene (reference sequence). CDR3 coding DNA: TGTGCCTGGAGCCTACGGACTAGCGGAATGCTCTCCTACGAGCAGTACTTC. Protein sequence: CAWSLRTSGMLSYEQYF.